Listed here is a single T cell receptor beta chain. Its target is unknown. These data originate in a study of cytomegalovirus exposure and HLA in healthy donors. Study-wide results and limits: Listed as cytomegalovirus-associated were roughly 180 TCR beta chains. Many donors shared some public TCRs, even though most TCR sequences were rare.

The germline gives CDR1 GTSNPN, CDR2 SVGIG (reference sequence). CDR3 length: 15 amino acids. Trimming stripped 2 bases from V and 0 bases from J, with 12 bases between. Clones were read by immunoSEQ multiplex PCR, and TCRdb kept only the in-frame ones, dropping some. The table records over 200,000 clones, around four fifths of them present only once. The sample was PBMCs. The clonotype was recovered from a woman between 18 and 30 years old in good health and CMV-seronegative. V is TRBV30 and J is TRBJ2-3, with a tentative D call TRBD2 (6 bases). The CDR3 loop is CAWSPPGTSTDTQYF. CDR3 sequence (DNA): TGTGCCTGGAGTCCCCCGGGGACTAGCACAGATACGCAGTATTTT. The full variable domain, rest sourced from reference TRBV30 and TRBJ2-3, is SQTIHQWPATLVQPVGSPLSLECTVEGTSNPNLYWYRQAAGRGLQLLFYSVGIGQISSEVPQNLSASRPQDRQFILSSKKLLLSDSGFYLCAWSPPGTSTDTQYFGPGTRLTVL.